Following are 13 T cell receptor beta chains from one sample sequenced in a study of blood T cell repertoires in COVID-19. The table came from immunoSEQ multiplex PCR; TCRdb's copy has only in-frame clones and leaves some out. The sample lists about 200,000 clones, 86% occurring once. Sequenced sample: peripheral blood. The receptor source for this set is a woman in her 70s with acute or convalescent COVID-19.

In DNA, the CDR3 is TGTGCCAGCTCAGGGACAGGGATCCGCCATGGCTACACCTTC. Amino acids: CASSGTGIRHGYTF. This sequence joins TRBV18 and TRBJ1-2; 9 positions match TRBD1. The V gene's germline CDR1 is KGHSH and CDR2 LQKENI. The V and J ends lost 5 bases and 6 bases, in that order; junction bases with no gene match: 7. The CDR3 spans 14 residues.

This chain uses TRBV5-1 with TRBJ2-7, with 9 bases lining up with TRBD1. CDR1 and CDR2 from the germline V gene are SGHRS and YFSETQ. The CDR3 covers 15 residues. V trimming: 0 bases; J trimming: 5 bases; junction bases outside the gene matches: 6. The CDR3 region has the DNA TGCGCCAGCAGCTTGGGGGGACAGGGTGGCGACGAGCAGTACTTC. Translation gives CASSLGGQGGDEQYF.

This chain links TRBV11-2 with TRBJ1-2; D might be TRBD1 (5 bases). V lost 6 bases and J 0 bases, leaving 5 bases between the germline ends. Germline V gene lookup returns CDR1 SGHAT and CDR2 FQNNGV. The CDR3 sequence is 12 residues long. The CDR3 sequence: CASRGANYGYTF. In nucleotides, the CDR3 is TGTGCCAGCAGAGGGGCTAACTATGGCTACACCTTC.

V usage is TRBV5-1 and J usage is TRBJ2-2, with 7 bases lining up with TRBD1. CDR1 SGHRS and CDR2 YFSETQ come from the germline V gene. Trimming cost V 0 bases and J 5 bases; bases outside gene matches: 10. CDR3 length: 17 amino acids. This chain's CDR3 is CASSLAGTAGRTGELFF. The CDR3 DNA reads TGCGCCAGCAGCTTGGCCGGGACAGCCGGTAGGACCGGGGAGCTGTTTTTT.

This clone was seen only a few times. CDR3 sequence: CASSLDSFSNQPQHF. Written as DNA, the CDR3 is TGTGCCAGCAGTCTCGACAGCTTTAGCAATCAGCCCCAGCATTTT. The rearrangement joins TRBV6-5 to TRBJ1-5; D might be TRBD1 (5 bases). This CDR3 comprises 15 residues. Trimming removed 5 bases at V and 0 bases at J, with 11 bases between. The germline V gene encodes CDR1 MNHEY and CDR2 SVGAGI.

In its sample, this clone was seen once. The chain employs TRBV6-6 and TRBJ2-2; a possible D gene is TRBD2 (5 bases). Per the germline V gene, CDR1 is MNHNY and CDR2 is SVGAGI (reference sequence). The germline V and J ends were trimmed by 4 bases and 0 bases, with 6 bases remaining between them. The CDR3 totals 14 residues. The CDR3, as DNA: TGTGCCAGCAGTTTACTAGCGAACACCGGGGAGCTGTTTTTT. It is translated as CASSLLANTGELFF.

The chain employs TRBV2 and TRBJ1-5; D is unresolved. The CDR3 sequence is 14 residues long. Trimming stripped 6 bases from V and 5 bases from J, with 14 bases between. The germline V gene encodes CDR1 SNHLY and CDR2 FYNNEI. The CDR3 is CASRSEERYQPQHF. DNA for the CDR3: TGTGCCAGCAGGAGTGAGGAGAGGTATCAGCCCCAGCATTTT.

V and J are TRBV4-2 and TRBJ2-7; the D gene is possibly TRBD1 (5 bases). There are 15 residues in the CDR3. Germline V gene lookup returns CDR1 LGHNA and CDR2 YNFKEQ. Trimming pared 3 bases from V and 1 base from J, leaving 13 bases between. The CDR3 loop reads CASSQTVWASYEQYF. The DNA for the CDR3 is TGTGCCAGCAGCCAGACAGTTTGGGCGTCCTACGAGCAGTACTTC.

V gene TRBV19 combines with J gene TRBJ1-3, with a possible D match to TRBD1 (5 bases). The CDR3 covers 15 residues. In germline, CDR1 is LNHDA, CDR2 SQIVND (reference sequence). With 7 bases removed from V and 0 bases from J, the gap between germline ends came to 13 bases. The CDR3 loop is CASTTPGDSGNTIYF. CDR3 in DNA: TGTGCCAGTACAACCCCGGGGGACTCTGGAAACACCATATATTTT.

The rearrangement links TRBV12-3 or TRBV12-4 to TRBJ1-1, with no clear D. V lost 3 bases and J lost 3, with 5 bases in between. This CDR3 has 12 residues. Here the CDR3 reads CASSFYDTEAFF. The CDR3, as DNA: TGTGCCAGCAGTTTCTACGACACTGAAGCTTTCTTT.

The genes are TRBV5-4 and TRBJ1-2; D perhaps matches TRBD1 (5 bases). CDR3 length equals 15 residues. The V gene lost 3 bases and the J gene lost 3 bases, with 15 bases spanning the gap. Germline CDR1 SGHNT, CDR2 YYREEE (reference sequence). CDR3 nucleotides: TGTGCCAGCAGCTCGCAAAGGGGTAGTTACTATGGCTACACCTTC. As protein: CASSSQRGSYYGYTF.

The V call is TRBV4-1, the J call TRBJ1-6, with D tentatively TRBD1 (6 bases). CDR1 MGHRA and CDR2 YSYEKL come from the germline V gene. Trimming shortened V by 3 bases and J by 0 bases, and 15 bases separated the two germline ends. The CDR3 sequence is 18 residues long. The CDR3 here is CASSHRTAESSYNSPLHF. DNA of the CDR3: TGCGCCAGCAGCCACAGGACAGCAGAAAGCTCCTATAATTCACCCCTCCACTTT.

The chain recombines TRBV4-1 with TRBJ2-3; D is possibly TRBD2 (6 bases). Trimming left V 6 bases short and J 3 bases short, with 22 bases between. CDR1 is MGHRA, CDR2 YSYEKL, per germline. The CDR3 extends over 17 amino acids. CDR3 amino acids: CASRLTAAGPGTDTQYF. CDR3 coding DNA: TGCGCCAGCAGACTTACCGCAGCGGGCCCAGGAACAGATACGCAGTATTTT.